The sequence of this TCR beta chain was determined in a study of neurological immune-mediated disorders. This clonotype has a count of ten or more. The cDNA was synthesized by means of template-switch 5'RACE, which was carried out with 10-nucleotide random UMIs. Every sequencing run drew on 15-18 subjects and yielded over 160 million TCR-beta sequences. TCRdb called the 5' RACE reads again in MiXCR, with one record for every CDR3 protein. The data hold some 37,000 distinct CDR3 sequences, with over 12% observed a single time. From germline, CDR1 is LNHDA and CDR2 SQIVND (reference sequence). The ends were cut back, 10 bases at V and 2 bases at J, with 10 bases in the middle. This CDR3 is 12 amino acids long.

Sequencing was carried out using PBMCs. This receptor was identified in a woman in her 50s with HTLV-1-associated myelopathy (HAM/TSP). V usage is TRBV19 and J usage is TRBJ2-3; D is possibly TRBD1 (7 bases). The CDR3 nucleotides are TGTGCCACCAGGGGGGACACAGATACGCAGTATTTT. This codes for CATRGDTDTQYF.